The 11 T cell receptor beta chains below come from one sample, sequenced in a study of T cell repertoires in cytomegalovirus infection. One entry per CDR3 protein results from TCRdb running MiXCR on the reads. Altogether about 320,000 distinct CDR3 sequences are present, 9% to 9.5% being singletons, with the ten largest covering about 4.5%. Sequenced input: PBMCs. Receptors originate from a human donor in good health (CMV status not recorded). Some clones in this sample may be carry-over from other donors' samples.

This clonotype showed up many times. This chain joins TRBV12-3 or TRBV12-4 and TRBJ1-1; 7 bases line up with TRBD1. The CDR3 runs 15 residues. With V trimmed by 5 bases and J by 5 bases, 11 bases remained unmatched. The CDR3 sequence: CASSQKDRAGTEAFF. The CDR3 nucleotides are TGTGCCAGCAGTCAAAAAGACAGGGCAGGGACTGAAGCTTTCTTT.

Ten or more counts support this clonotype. CDR3 amino acids: CASNSGSGQGEQFF. The CDR3 DNA reads TGTGCCAGCAACAGCGGTAGCGGGCAAGGTGAGCAGTTCTTC. The chain has TRBV6-6 and TRBJ2-1; 7 bases map to TRBD2. CDR3 size: 14 residues. Trimming cost V 7 bases and J 9 bases; bases outside gene matches: 12. The germline gives CDR1 MNHNY, CDR2 SVGAGI (reference sequence).

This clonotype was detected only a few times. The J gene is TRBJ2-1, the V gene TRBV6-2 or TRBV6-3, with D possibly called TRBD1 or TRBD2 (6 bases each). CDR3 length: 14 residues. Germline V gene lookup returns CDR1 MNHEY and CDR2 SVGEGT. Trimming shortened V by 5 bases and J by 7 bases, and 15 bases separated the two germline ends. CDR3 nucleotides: TGTGCCAGCAGTCGGAGGGGGAACGGTAATGAGCAGTTCTTC. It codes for CASSRRGNGNEQFF.

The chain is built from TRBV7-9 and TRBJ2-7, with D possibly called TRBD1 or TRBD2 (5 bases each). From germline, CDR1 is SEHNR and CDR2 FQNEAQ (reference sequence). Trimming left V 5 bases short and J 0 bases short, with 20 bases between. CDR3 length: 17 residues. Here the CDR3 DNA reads TGTGCCAGCAGCCTATTTCCGGGACCCAAAAGCTCCTACGAGCAGTACTTC. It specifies CASSLFPGPKSSYEQYF.

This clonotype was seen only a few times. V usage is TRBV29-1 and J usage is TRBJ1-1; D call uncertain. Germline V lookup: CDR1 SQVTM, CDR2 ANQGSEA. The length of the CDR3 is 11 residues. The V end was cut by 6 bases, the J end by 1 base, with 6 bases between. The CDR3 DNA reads TGCAGCGTCAACAGGAACACTGAAGCTTTCTTT. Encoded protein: CSVNRNTEAFF.

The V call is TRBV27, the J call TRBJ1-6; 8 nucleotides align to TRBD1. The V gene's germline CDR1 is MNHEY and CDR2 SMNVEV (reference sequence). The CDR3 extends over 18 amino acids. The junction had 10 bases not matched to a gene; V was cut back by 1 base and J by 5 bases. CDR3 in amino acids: CASSLFSSTGANNSPLHF. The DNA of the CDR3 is TGTGCCAGCAGTTTATTCTCTTCGACAGGGGCCAATAATTCACCCCTCCACTTT.

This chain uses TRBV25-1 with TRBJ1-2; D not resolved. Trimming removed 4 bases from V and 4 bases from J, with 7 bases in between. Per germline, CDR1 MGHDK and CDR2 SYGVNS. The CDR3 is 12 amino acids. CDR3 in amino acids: CASSGLFYGYTF. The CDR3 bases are TGTGCCAGCAGTGGGTTATTCTATGGCTACACCTTC.

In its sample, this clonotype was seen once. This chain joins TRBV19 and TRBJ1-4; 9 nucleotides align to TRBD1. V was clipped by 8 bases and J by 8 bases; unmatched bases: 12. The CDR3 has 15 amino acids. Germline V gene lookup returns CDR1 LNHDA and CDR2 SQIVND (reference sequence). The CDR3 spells CASGETGTGKEKLFF. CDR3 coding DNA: TGTGCCAGTGGGGAAACCGGGACAGGGAAGGAAAAACTGTTTTTT.

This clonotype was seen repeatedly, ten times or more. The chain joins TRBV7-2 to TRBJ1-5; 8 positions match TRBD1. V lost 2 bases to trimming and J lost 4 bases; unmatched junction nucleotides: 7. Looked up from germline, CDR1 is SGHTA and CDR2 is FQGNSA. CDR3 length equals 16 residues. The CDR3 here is CASSLSHRGRNQPQHF. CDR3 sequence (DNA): TGTGCCAGCAGCTTATCCCACAGGGGGAGGAATCAGCCCCAGCATTTT.

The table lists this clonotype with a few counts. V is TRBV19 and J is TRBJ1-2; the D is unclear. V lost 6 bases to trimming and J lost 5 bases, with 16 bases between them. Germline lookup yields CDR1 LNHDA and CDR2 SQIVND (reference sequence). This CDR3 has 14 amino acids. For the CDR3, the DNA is TGTGCCAGTAGCTGGGTCGGGGATGGGTATGGCTACACCTTC. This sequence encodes CASSWVGDGYGYTF.

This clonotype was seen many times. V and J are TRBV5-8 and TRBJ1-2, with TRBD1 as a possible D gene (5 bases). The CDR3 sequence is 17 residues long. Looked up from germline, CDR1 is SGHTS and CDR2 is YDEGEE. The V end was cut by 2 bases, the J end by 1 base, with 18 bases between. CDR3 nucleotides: TGTGCCAGCAGCTTTAGAATTCCAAGAGGGGATAACTATGGCTACACCTTC. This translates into CASSFRIPRGDNYGYTF.